The source of this T cell receptor (beta chain) is a study of blood T cell repertoires in COVID-19. Profiled with immunoSEQ multiplex PCR; TCRdb holds only in-frame clones, not every one. Among some 200,000 clones listed, 70% to 90% were seen once. This clone was picked up one time. The sequence came from a man aged 45-65 years with COVID-19, enrolled during active disease. The sample consisted of peripheral blood.

As DNA, the CDR3 is TGTGCCAGCAGCTTAAACGGGGGGAACACCGGGGAGCTGTTTTTT. Its translation is CASSLNGGNTGELFF. V gene TRBV7-2 combines with J gene TRBJ2-2, with TRBD2 as a possible D gene (6 bases). The ends were cut back, 2 bases at V and 1 base at J, with 8 bases in the middle. This CDR3 is built from 15 residues. CDR1 is SGHTA and CDR2 is FQGNSA in the germline V gene.